The table lists the clone carrying this T cell receptor beta chain with a count of one. The repertoire was sequenced with immunoSEQ multiplex PCR; TCRdb's copy has only in-frame clones and lacks some. Of under 200,000 clones listed, about 94% are singletons. The sample belongs to a study of control samples from healthy donors and cancer patients. CDR3 length: 17 amino acids. V dropped 4 bases and J dropped 0; count of bases not matched to a gene: 4. The germline gives CDR1 SGHRS, CDR2 YFSETQ. The sequencing sample was made of blood. The receptor's source is a woman between 40 and 55 years old in good health. The V gene is TRBV5-1, the J gene TRBJ2-2, with 12 bases aligning to TRBD2. The CDR3 region is CASSLTSGRTNTGELFF. In nucleotides, the CDR3 is TGCGCCAGCAGCCTGACTAGCGGGAGAACGAACACCGGGGAGCTGTTTTTT.